A selection of T cell receptor beta chains follows, all from one sample in a study of T cells after yellow fever vaccination. MiXCR, applied by TCRdb to the 5' RACE reads, yields one record per CDR3 protein. The data hold under 600,000 distinct CDR3 sequences, with approximately 13% observed a single time. The sample in question was PBMCs, obtained on the day of the yellow fever booster vaccination. All receptors derive from a young man who received the YFV17D yellow fever vaccine. Both conserved end residues are part of each CDR3. Each record gives: V gene, CDR3 protein.

v_gene: TRBV6-5; CDR3aa: CASSYKTAETQYF
v_gene: TRBV7-2; CDR3aa: CASSRGLSNTGELFF
v_gene: TRBV5-5; CDR3aa: CASSLAARGASFQETQYF
v_gene: TRBV3-1; CDR3aa: CASSPMDVGHPQYF
v_gene: TRBV25-1; CDR3aa: CASGDRGFGYTF
v_gene: TRBV4-2; CDR3aa: CASSPHEGNTEAFF
v_gene: TRBV12-3/TRBV12-4; CDR3aa: CASYLIFTEAFF
v_gene: TRBV3-1; CDR3aa: CASSLYTGTGGGTEAFF
v_gene: TRBV12-3/TRBV12-4; CDR3aa: CASSVTSGRAGAGELFF
v_gene: TRBV4-2; CDR3aa: CASSSGQVTLSTDTQYF
v_gene: TRBV5-1; CDR3aa: CASSMTDPTGELFF
v_gene: TRBV24-1; CDR3aa: CATSIPGGGETQYF
v_gene: TRBV20-1; CDR3aa: CSARDLGRYTDTQYF
v_gene: TRBV27; CDR3aa: CASSSSYSWGYGYTF
v_gene: TRBV10-1; CDR3aa: CATPGRDRDNQTQHF
v_gene: TRBV4-3; CDR3aa: CASSQSPIGAQFF
v_gene: TRBV20-1; CDR3aa: CSARLGGETQYF
v_gene: TRBV11-1; CDR3aa: CASSPEAGGANLFGEVQFF
v_gene: TRBV9; CDR3aa: CASSVEGLARGNEQFF
v_gene: TRBV15; CDR3aa: CATSRDRPPDTQYF
v_gene: TRBV20-1; CDR3aa: CSASFRTASGYTF
v_gene: TRBV20-1; CDR3aa: CSAYPGQGSNQPQHF
v_gene: TRBV6-2/TRBV6-3; CDR3aa: CASSSWAVRGSYEQYF
v_gene: TRBV21-1; CDR3aa: CASSKATGGSYNEQFF
v_gene: TRBV6-2/TRBV6-3; CDR3aa: CASSRPTGRAGSPLHF
v_gene: TRBV7-2; CDR3aa: CASSLGPTTYEQYF
v_gene: TRBV7-3; CDR3aa: CASSLRGGSTEAFF
v_gene: TRBV27; CDR3aa: CASSLGGQAGQPQHF